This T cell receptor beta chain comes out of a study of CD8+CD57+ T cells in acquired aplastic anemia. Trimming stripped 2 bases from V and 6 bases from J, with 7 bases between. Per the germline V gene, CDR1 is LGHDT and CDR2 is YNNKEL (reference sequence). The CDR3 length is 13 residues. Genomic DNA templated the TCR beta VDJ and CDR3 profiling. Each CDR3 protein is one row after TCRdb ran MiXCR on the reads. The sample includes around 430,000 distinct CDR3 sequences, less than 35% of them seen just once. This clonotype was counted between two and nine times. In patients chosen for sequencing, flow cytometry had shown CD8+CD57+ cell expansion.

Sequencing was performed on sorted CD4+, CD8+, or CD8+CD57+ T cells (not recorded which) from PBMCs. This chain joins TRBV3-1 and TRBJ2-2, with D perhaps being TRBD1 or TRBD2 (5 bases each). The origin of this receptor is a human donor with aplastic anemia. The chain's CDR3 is CASSQRGAGELFF. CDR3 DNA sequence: TGTGCCAGCAGCCAACGGGGCGCCGGGGAGCTGTTTTTT.